The 3 T cell receptor beta chains below come from one sample, sequenced in a study of OX40 agonist ivuxolimab in advanced cancers. This table comes from immunoSEQ multiplex PCR, and its TCRdb copy is limited to in-frame clones, with some not included. In the table there are about 82,000 clones, more than 80% of which are singletons. Here the sequenced sample was CD4+ or CD8+ T cells sorted from blood, taken in a trial of the OX40 agonist ivuxolimab. The receptor set was obtained from an adult with an advanced solid tumor such as melanoma, head and neck, liver or kidney cancer.

The V and J genes are TRBV20-1 and TRBJ2-7; D possibly corresponds to TRBD2 (5 bases). The germline CDR1 and CDR2 sequences are DFQATT and SNEGSKA (reference sequence). V dropped 7 bases and J dropped 3 bases, with 10 bases sitting between them. The CDR3 contains 11 residues. The CDR3 sequence: CSVRTDYEQYV. The CDR3 bases are TGCAGTGTACGGACTGACTACGAGCAGTACGTC.

The chain combines TRBV28 with TRBJ2-4; 8 positions match TRBD1. CDR1 is MDHEN, CDR2 SYDVKM, per germline. The CDR3 has 13 residues. J was trimmed by 9 bases and V by 7 bases; bases with no gene match: 8. CDR3 in amino acids: CASIPGQGGIQYF. The CDR3 bases are TGTGCCAGCATCCCCGGACAGGGTGGCATTCAGTACTTC. Using reference TRBV28 and TRBJ2-4 for the parts outside the CDR3, the full variable domain is DVKVTQSSRYLVKRTGEKVFLECVQDMDHENMFWYRQDPGLGLRLIYFSYDVKMKEKGDIPEGYSVSREKKERFSLILESASTNQTSMYLCASIPGQGGIQYFGAGTRLSVL.

This clone has just a few counts. The chain employs TRBV9 and TRBJ2-7; 7 nucleotides agree with TRBD1. The CDR3 is made up of 16 amino acids. V shed 3 bases and J 3 bases; nucleotides not matched to a gene: 12. The germline gives CDR1 SGDLS, CDR2 YYNGEE. The CDR3 reads CASSGTGTAILYEQYF. The CDR3 region has the DNA TGTGCCAGCAGCGGGACCGGGACAGCGATCCTCTACGAGCAGTACTTC.